What follows is one T cell receptor beta chain and its context. The entry originates in a study of blood T cell repertoires in COVID-19. Study information: Specimens from acute and convalescent COVID-19 originated in the United States, Italy and Spain. PBMCs, B-cell-depleted T cells, or T cells were the source of the cDNA or gDNA that made up the material.

The CDR3 spans 14 residues. Looked up from germline, CDR1 is LNHDA and CDR2 is SQIVND (reference sequence). V lost 7 bases and J 8 bases, leaving 20 bases between the germline ends. TCRdb's table, derived via immunoSEQ multiplex PCR, lists solely in-frame clones and lacks some. The data show hundreds of thousands of clones, approximately 90% seen once. The receptor was isolated from a man aged 60 to 69 with COVID-19, enrolled during active disease. The genes are TRBV19 and TRBJ1-1, with D maybe TRBD1 (6 bases). The source material was peripheral blood. This chain's CDR3 is CASTPGTTGLEAFF. For the CDR3, the DNA is TGTGCCAGTACTCCGGGGACAACAGGGTTAGAAGCTTTCTTT.